The 30 T cell receptor beta chains presented below share a single source sample, sequenced in a study of molecular identifiers for immune sequencing clone quantification (dated by TCRdb to 2016 to 2019). Libraries were prepared through PCR. Reads for this sample came from an Illumina HiSeq 4000. TCRdb itself trimmed the public reads at Q25 with fastp, ran MiXCR and retained productive beta chains. Duplicate CDR3 protein sequences are folded into a single record with the most common DNA and genes. The sample table records approximately 90,000 distinct CDR3 sequences; approximately 22% of these occur just once. The ten largest clones add up to 0.8% to 1.2% of the sample. The sample was naive CD8+ T cells from blood, with Jurkat cell RNA spiked in. Reading the label with the study, this specimen's cell subset or site is: FACS-sorted CD8+CD4-CCR7+CD45RA+ naive T cells. The receptor set was obtained from a human donor in good health. Some libraries in this study had Jurkat cell RNA spiked in.

This clonotype occurred a few times. This chain joins TRBV10-3 and TRBJ2-1; D call uncertain. The CDR3 length is 14 residues. Trimming removed 7 bases from V and 0 bases from J, with 10 bases in between. CDR1 and CDR2 (germline): ENHRY, SYGVKD. CDR3 loop: CAIMSGTSYNEQFF. CDR3 sequence (DNA): TGTGCCATCATGAGTGGAACCTCCTACAATGAGCAGTTCTTC.

This clonotype came up a few times. This chain uses TRBV27 with TRBJ1-2, with 12 nucleotides matching TRBD1. Germline CDR1 and CDR2: MNHEY and SMNVEV (reference sequence). Trimming removed 4 bases from V and 8 bases from J; junction bases left unmatched: 11. The CDR3 consists of 16 residues. The CDR3 sequence is CASSSSTGTGGNGYTF. CDR3 bases: TGTGCCAGCAGTTCTTCCACCGGGACAGGGGGCAACGGCTACACCTTC.

This clonotype was found many times. The rearrangement links TRBV7-9 to TRBJ2-2, with D maybe TRBD2 (6 bases). Trimming took 1 base from V and 6 from J, leaving 18 bases between them. Germline CDR1 is SEHNR and CDR2 is FQNEAQ (reference sequence). The CDR3 has 17 amino acids. This CDR3 reads CASSLELRRGVAGELFF. CDR3 bases: TGTGCCAGCAGCTTAGAGCTAAGGAGGGGTGTCGCCGGGGAGCTGTTTTTT.

This clonotype was counted at least ten times. V usage is TRBV4-3 and J usage is TRBJ2-7; TRBD1 matches 9 bases. CDR3 length: 16 residues. The ends lost 3 bases at V and 3 bases at J; junction bases unmatched: 9. In germline, CDR1 is LGHNA, CDR2 YSLEER. CDR3 in DNA: TGCGCCAGCAGCCAGGGGGGACAGGGTGAAATCTACGAGCAGTACTTC. The encoded protein is CASSQGGQGEIYEQYF.

This clonotype appeared many times. The V and J genes are TRBV11-2 and TRBJ2-1; no definite D call. Germline loops: CDR1 SGHAT, CDR2 FQNNGV. Between the trimmed V and J ends, which lost 3 bases and 4 bases, there was a span of 13 bases. The length of the CDR3 is 15 residues. The CDR3 reads CASSLDPDTYNEQFF. CDR3 DNA: TGTGCCAGCAGCTTGGATCCTGACACATACAATGAGCAGTTCTTC.

There are a few counts of this clonotype. This chain links TRBV12-3 or TRBV12-4 with TRBJ1-4; no clear D. V lost 3 bases, J lost 11 bases, and 10 bases lay in between. This CDR3 is built from 12 residues. CDR3 loop: CASSFGVAKLFF. As DNA, the CDR3 is TGTGCCAGCAGTTTTGGAGTCGCCAAACTGTTTTTT.

This clonotype was detected a few times. The rearrangement uses TRBV4-3 and TRBJ2-1, with 8 bases lining up with TRBD1. Germline CDR1 is LGHNA and CDR2 is YSLEER. CDR3 size: 16 residues. Trimming took 1 base from V and 5 from J; bases not matched to a gene: 7. CDR3 bases: TGCGCCAGCAGCCAAGGTTCCGGGACAGGAGACAATGAGCAGTTCTTC. This encodes CASSQGSGTGDNEQFF.

CDR3 coding DNA: TGTGCCAGCAACGCGGGGGGGCCGACAGATACGCAGTATTTT. This codes for CASNAGGPTDTQYF. This chain uses TRBV12-3 or TRBV12-4 with TRBJ2-3; 9 bases are shared with TRBD2. V was clipped by 7 bases and J by 3 bases; unmatched bases: 5. The CDR3 consists of 14 residues.

The chain couples TRBV4-2 to TRBJ2-7; tentatively, D is TRBD2 (6 bases). Per germline, CDR1 LGHNA and CDR2 YNFKEQ. The V and J ends lost 0 bases and 7 bases respectively, with 16 bases between them. This CDR3 has 15 residues. CDR3 sequence: CASSQDDTSRWEQYF. The CDR3 DNA reads TGTGCCAGCAGCCAAGACGATACTAGCCGTTGGGAGCAGTACTTC.

This clonotype was seen at least ten times. The chain has TRBV7-9 and TRBJ1-5; D not certain. Germline CDR1 reads SEHNR; CDR2 reads FQNEAQ (reference sequence). The CDR3 has 13 amino acids. V gave up 1 base and J gave up 5 bases, with 6 bases separating them. CDR3 residues: CASSLGRDQPQHF. The CDR3 nucleotides read TGTGCCAGCAGCTTAGGGAGAGATCAGCCCCAGCATTTT.

The J gene is TRBJ1-3, the V gene TRBV7-9; D unclear. The CDR3 has 14 residues. V lost 5 bases to trimming and J lost 6 bases, with 14 bases between them. From germline, CDR1 is SEHNR and CDR2 FQNEAQ (reference sequence). In DNA, the CDR3 is TGTGCCAGCAGCCTTACAGTTTTAGAAAACACCATATATTTT. Translation gives CASSLTVLENTIYF.

This clonotype was recorded many times. The chain joins TRBV4-3 to TRBJ2-7, with D possibly being TRBD1 (6 bases). Between the trimmed V and J ends, which lost 2 bases and 4 bases, there was a span of 12 bases. CDR3 length: 14 residues. The V gene's germline CDR1 is LGHNA and CDR2 YSLEER. CDR3 sequence reads: CASSQFKGQYEQYF. In nucleotides, the CDR3 is TGCGCCAGCAGCCAATTTAAAGGACAGTACGAGCAGTACTTC.

This clonotype showed up just a few times. V usage is TRBV29-1 and J usage is TRBJ2-1; 7 positions match TRBD1. There are 13 residues in the CDR3. Trimming removed 3 bases from V and 3 bases from J; junction bases left unmatched: 2. Germline V gives CDR1 SQVTM, CDR2 ANQGSEA. CDR3 amino acids: CSVDTGDYNEQFF. The CDR3 DNA reads TGCAGCGTTGACACAGGGGACTACAATGAGCAGTTCTTC.

This clonotype was recorded many times. The V gene is TRBV2, the J gene TRBJ2-3; possibly TRBD2 for D (7 bases). The germline V gene has CDR1 SNHLY and CDR2 FYNNEI. CDR3 length equals 14 residues. Between the trimmed V and J ends, which lost 8 bases and 6 bases, there was a span of 18 bases. CDR3 DNA sequence: TGTGCCAGCCGGGGGGCCCCCAGTATGGATACGCAGTATTTT. This gives the protein CASRGAPSMDTQYF.

This clonotype was detected many times. This chain links TRBV20-1 with TRBJ1-6; D unresolved. The CDR3 runs 19 residues. Trimming removed 0 bases from V and 9 bases from J, with 27 bases in between. CDR1 DFQATT and CDR2 SNEGSKA come from the germline V gene (reference sequence). CDR3 amino acids: CSARERNQRADGSGSPLHF. DNA for the CDR3: TGCAGTGCTAGAGAGAGAAACCAAAGGGCCGACGGATCGGGTTCACCCCTCCACTTT.

The table lists this clonotype with a few counts. The chain recombines TRBV6-2 or TRBV6-3 with TRBJ2-1; TRBD1 matches at 8 bases. Germline lookup yields CDR1 MNHEY and CDR2 SVGEGT. The CDR3 consists of 17 residues. V was pared by 0 bases and J by 7 bases, with 11 bases of the junction left unmatched. As DNA, the CDR3 is TGTGCCAGCAGTTACTCCCTAAGACAGGGGAGGAGGAATGAGCAGTTCTTC. It encodes CASSYSLRQGRRNEQFF.

This clonotype came up many times. The chain links TRBV11-2 to TRBJ2-1; TRBD2 matches at 7 bases. The CDR3 length is 16 residues. V gave up 1 base and J gave up 2 bases; unmatched junction bases: 5. In germline, CDR1 is SGHAT, CDR2 FQNNGV. The CDR3 coding sequence is TGTGCCAGCAGCTTAGGATGGGGGGGAACCTACAATGAGCAGTTCTTC. Its protein product is CASSLGWGGTYNEQFF.

Points on this clonotype: A much more abundant neighbour one base away suggests this may be a read error. V is TRBV9 and J is TRBJ2-7; D might be TRBD1 or TRBD2, each matching 7 bases. From germline, CDR1 is SGDLS and CDR2 YYNGEE. This CDR3 contains 14 residues. CDR3 amino acids: CAGSAAGGGSEQYF. The DNA for the CDR3 is TGTGCCGGCAGTGCAGCAGGGGGGGGTTCGGAGCAGTACTTC.

The table lists this clonotype with many counts. The chain carries TRBV7-9 and TRBJ2-5; 8 bases map to TRBD2. Germline V lookup: CDR1 SEHNR, CDR2 FQNEAQ (reference sequence). V gave up 5 bases and J gave up 6 bases; unmatched junction bases: 8. The CDR3 runs to 14 residues. CDR3 nucleotides: TGTGCCAGCAGCGACGGGGGGGCCGAGAAGACCCAGTACTTC. The encoded protein is CASSDGGAEKTQYF.

The table lists this clonotype with many counts. This chain connects TRBV9 to TRBJ2-7; tentative D call: TRBD1 (5 bases). V lost 4 bases, J lost 2 bases, and 13 bases lay in between. This CDR3 is built from 14 residues. The germline V gene encodes CDR1 SGDLS and CDR2 YYNGEE. The chain's CDR3 is CASSPRWGAYEQYF. CDR3 sequence (DNA): TGTGCCAGCAGCCCCCGGTGGGGCGCCTACGAGCAGTACTTC. The entire variable domain, with the rest obtained from reference TRBV9 and TRBJ2-7, is as follows: DSGVTQTPKHLITATGQRVTLRCSPRSGDLSVYWYQQSLDQGLQFLIQYYNGEERAKGNILERFSAQQFPDLHSELNLSSLELGDSALYFCASSPRWGAYEQYFGPGTRLTVT.

This clonotype was seen more than once but under ten times. This chain uses TRBV29-1 with TRBJ2-1, with 9 bases aligning to TRBD2. CDR1 SQVTM and CDR2 ANQGSEA come from the germline V gene. CDR3 length: 13 residues. V gave up 6 bases and J gave up 4 bases; unmatched junction bases: 4. CDR3 protein: CSVRLADYNEQFF. The CDR3 nucleotides are TGCAGCGTACGACTAGCGGATTACAATGAGCAGTTCTTC.

The chain employs TRBV7-9 and TRBJ1-3, with D possibly TRBD1 on 5 matching bases. The ends were cut back, 0 bases at V and 2 bases at J, with 8 bases in the middle. The CDR3 loop spans 15 amino acids. Germline CDR1 and CDR2: SEHNR and FQNEAQ (reference sequence). This CDR3 reads CASSLAQATGNTIYF. The CDR3 DNA is TGTGCCAGCAGCTTAGCACAGGCAACTGGAAACACCATATATTTT. Full variable domain (remainder filled in from reference TRBV7-9 and TRBJ1-3): DTGVSQNPRHKITKRGQNVTFRCDPISEHNRLYWYRQTLGQGPEFLTYFQNEAQLEKSRLLSDRFSAERPKGSFSTLEIQRTEQGDSAMYLCASSLAQATGNTIYFGEGSWLTVV.

This clonotype was found a few times. The chain carries TRBV7-9 and TRBJ2-2; 11 bases fit TRBD2. The germline CDR1 and CDR2 sequences are SEHNR and FQNEAQ (reference sequence). V trimming: 5 bases; J trimming: 5 bases; junction bases outside the gene matches: 13. The CDR3 sequence is 18 residues long. As DNA, the CDR3 is TGTGCCAGCAGCCACCCACTAATAGCGGGGGGGCGGACCGGGGAGCTGTTTTTT. This codes for CASSHPLIAGGRTGELFF. Filled out from reference TRBV7-9 and TRBJ2-2, the complete variable domain reads DTGVSQNPRHKITKRGQNVTFRCDPISEHNRLYWYRQTLGQGPEFLTYFQNEAQLEKSRLLSDRFSAERPKGSFSTLEIQRTEQGDSAMYLCASSHPLIAGGRTGELFFGEGSRLTVL.

V and J are TRBV7-9 and TRBJ1-1; 9 bases agree with TRBD1. CDR1 and CDR2 (germline): SEHNR, FQNEAQ (reference sequence). V gave up 4 bases and J gave up 6 bases; unmatched junction bases: 6. The CDR3 runs to 14 residues. As DNA, the CDR3 is TGTGCCAGCAGCTCGGGACAGGGATACGCTGAAGCTTTCTTT. It is translated as CASSSGQGYAEAFF.

A remark on this clonotype: A much larger clone sits a single nucleotide away, making a read error possible. The genes are TRBV20-1 and TRBJ2-7; 9 bases align to TRBD1. In germline, CDR1 is DFQATT, CDR2 SNEGSKA (reference sequence). This CDR3 is 12 amino acids long. In nucleotides, the CDR3 is TGCAGTGCTAGGGACAGGGGCCACGAGCAGTGCTTC. The encoded protein is CSARDRGHEQCF.

On this clonotype itself: Just one base apart from a much larger clone, this may be a read error. The chain is built from TRBV4-1 and TRBJ2-1; 8 bases are shared with TRBD1. The CDR3 totals 14 residues. The V gene end was trimmed by 4 bases and the J gene end by 8 bases; junction bases not matched to a gene: 7. In germline, CDR1 is MGHRA, CDR2 YSYEKL. The CDR3 nucleotides read TGCGCCAGCAGCCCTATGGGACAGGTTTATGAGCAGTTCTTC. Translating it yields CASSPMGQVYEQFF.

The V and J genes are TRBV5-8 and TRBJ2-4; D gene ambiguous. Germline V CDR1 and CDR2: SGHTS, YDEGEE. The CDR3 extends over 13 amino acids. V dropped 0 bases and J dropped 7 bases, with 8 bases sitting between them. CDR3 DNA sequence: TGTGCCAGCAGCTTGGCCGGCAGGAACATTCAGTACTTC. Protein product: CASSLAGRNIQYF. The full variable domain, rest sourced from reference TRBV5-8 and TRBJ2-4, is EAGVTQSPTHLIKTRGQQATLRCSPISGHTSVYWYQQALGLGLQFLLWYDEGEERNRGNFPPRFSGRQFPNYSSELNVNALELEDSALYLCASSLAGRNIQYFGAGTRLSVL.

To note about this clonotype: A much larger clone differs by one base, so this may be a read error. The gene calls are TRBV6-5 and TRBJ2-7, with a weak D call TRBD2 (6 bases). The germline CDR1 and CDR2 sequences are MNHEY and SVGAGI. The CDR3 sequence is 14 residues long. The CDR3 sequence: CASSYGGSAYVQYF. DNA for the CDR3: TGTGCCAGCAGTTATGGGGGGTCCGCCTACGTGCAGTACTTC.

This clonotype was seen more than once but under ten times. V gene TRBV27 combines with J gene TRBJ2-2, with no clear D. The CDR3 totals 12 residues. V lost 6 bases and J lost 6, with 8 bases in between. The germline V gene encodes CDR1 MNHEY and CDR2 SMNVEV (reference sequence). Written as DNA, the CDR3 is TGTGCCAGCAGGGTAGGAGCCGGGGAGCTGTTTTTT. Translating it yields CASRVGAGELFF.

This clonotype showed up just a few times. The V call is TRBV27, the J call TRBJ2-1; the D is unclear. Trimming removed 7 bases at V and 9 bases at J, with 19 bases between. The germline CDR1 and CDR2 sequences are MNHEY and SMNVEV (reference sequence). The length of the CDR3 is 14 residues. DNA of the CDR3: TGTGCCAGCAAGTGGGGAAGCTGGGCCGCTGAGCAGTTCTTC. Encoded protein: CASKWGSWAAEQFF.